This T cell receptor beta chain was recorded in a study of cytomegalovirus exposure and HLA in healthy donors. PCR involved 60 Vbeta and 13 Jbeta primers. This table comes from immunoSEQ multiplex PCR, and its TCRdb copy is limited to in-frame clones, with some not included. The table shows approximately 150,000 clones, with 65% to 70% occurring only once. The V and J ends lost 7 bases and 3 bases respectively, with 20 bases between them. This CDR3 region has 16 residues. The germline V gene has CDR1 MNHEY and CDR2 SMNVEV (reference sequence). Specimen: PBMCs. The TCR was taken from a man aged 30 to 45 in good health and CMV-seropositive. The V call is TRBV27, the J call TRBJ2-3; weak D call: TRBD2 (5 bases). CDR3 loop: CASTPNVPGMTDTQYF. The CDR3 DNA reads TGTGCCAGCACCCCCAACGTTCCGGGGATGACAGATACGCAGTATTTT.